Listed below are T cell receptor beta chains from one sample, sequenced in a study of CD8 T cells in ankylosing spondylitis. From the 5' RACE reads, TCRdb called clonotypes with MiXCR, one entry per CDR3 protein. This table has 150,000 to 200,000 distinct CDR3 sequences, 13% appearing once. Sequenced material: blood, either unsorted or a sorted T cell fraction (not recorded which). Receptor source: a male donor with ankylosing spondylitis or in good health (not recorded which). CDR3s include the opening cysteine and the closing phenylalanine or tryptophan. The D gene is left open where the match is weak. Expanded clones get a size class; other rows say once, few or many, or leave the size out.

D: .; J: TRBJ2-1; V: TRBV7-9; size: few; DNA: TGTGCCAGCAGCTTGTGGAGGGCCTACAATGAGCAGTTCTTC; CDR3: CASSLWRAYNEQFF
D: TRBD1; J: TRBJ2-3; V: TRBV30; size: .; DNA: TGTGCCTGGAGTGGACGGACAGGGCCAGATACGCAGTATTTT; CDR3: CAWSGRTGPDTQYF
D: .; J: TRBJ1-5; V: TRBV7-2; size: .; DNA: TGTGCCAGCAGCTTCTCAGGGGTGGATCAGCCCCAGCATTTT; CDR3: CASSFSGVDQPQHF
D: .; J: TRBJ2-2; V: TRBV5-6; size: few; DNA: TGTGCCAGCAGCCCGGTAGGCTACACCGGGGAGCTGTTTTTT; CDR3: CASSPVGYTGELFF
D: .; J: TRBJ2-7; V: TRBV6-5; size: many; DNA: TGTGCCAGCAGTTTCCGGTCCTCCTACGAGCAGTACTTC; CDR3: CASSFRSSYEQYF
D: TRBD1; J: TRBJ1-1; V: TRBV3-1; size: few; DNA: TGTGCCAGCAGCCAAGAGGACAGGGATAGCGCTTTCTTT; CDR3: CASSQEDRDSAFF
D: .; J: TRBJ1-5; V: TRBV2; size: .; DNA: TGTGCCAGCAGTGAGAGGAATCAGCCCCAGCATTTT; CDR3: CASSERNQPQHF
D: TRBD2; J: TRBJ2-7; V: TRBV27; size: .; DNA: TGTGCCAGCAGTGTTTTAGGGGAAGCGGGAGGGCCTTACGAGCAGTACTTC; CDR3: CASSVLGEAGGPYEQYF
D: .; J: TRBJ2-7; V: TRBV7-8; size: .; DNA: TGTGCCAGCAGCCTACCTACCAGGGGTTCCTACGAGCAGTACTTC; CDR3: CASSLPTRGSYEQYF
D: .; J: TRBJ1-5; V: TRBV12-3/TRBV12-4; size: .; DNA: TGTGCCAGCAGTTCTAAAAAACTCCTGCGGGGTCAGCCCCAGCATTTT; CDR3: CASSSKKLLRGQPQHF
D: .; J: TRBJ1-5; V: TRBV5-5; size: many; DNA: TGTGCCAGCAGCTGGGCGGGATATGATCAGCCCCAGCATTTT; CDR3: CASSWAGYDQPQHF
D: TRBD2; J: TRBJ2-5; V: TRBV10-2; size: few; DNA: TGCGCCAGCAGTGAAACCAGACTAGCGGGGGGCCACCAAGAGACCCAGTACTTC; CDR3: CASSETRLAGGHQETQYF
D: TRBD1; J: TRBJ1-1; V: TRBV5-6; size: few; DNA: TGTGCCAGCAAATACAGGGGAGGGGCTGAAGCTTTCTTT; CDR3: CASKYRGGAEAFF
D: .; J: TRBJ2-5; V: TRBV12-3/TRBV12-4; size: many; DNA: TGTGCCAGCACGTCAGAGAACGGGGAGACCCAGTACTTC; CDR3: CASTSENGETQYF